This T cell receptor (beta chain) comes out of a study of T-cell memory formation after mild COVID-19. TCRdb called the 5' RACE reads again in MiXCR, with one record for every CDR3 protein. The sample records 220,000 or so distinct CDR3 sequences, 9% to 10% being singletons. Sequencing was carried out using PBMCs or a T cell subset sorted from them (not recorded which). The receptor's source is a man younger than 35 who had mild COVID-19 (a few samples of this study predate the infection). Cell type and time point are not known.

CDR3 nucleotides: TGTGCCAGCAGTCACACCGGGACAGGGGGCGCAGATACGCAGTATTTT. Its protein product is CASSHTGTGGADTQYF. V gene TRBV6-6 combines with J gene TRBJ2-3, with 12 nucleotides matching TRBD1. This CDR3 contains 16 residues. The germline gives CDR1 MNHNY, CDR2 SVGAGI (reference sequence). Germline trimming cut 5 bases from V and 4 bases from J; bases unmatched to any gene: 7.